The 24 T cell receptor beta chains below all came from one sample that was sequenced in a study of regulatory T cells in long-lasting Graves disease. TCR beta libraries were built with iRepertoire HTBI primers and Arm-PCR of CDR3 regions. TCRdb reprocessed the multiplex PCR reads via MiXCR and lists one record per CDR3 protein. The sample carries 400,000 to 550,000 distinct CDR3 sequences, around 17% recorded once. Time point denoted: newly diagnosed GD, antithyroid drugs for less than 3 months. RNA isolated from PBMCs was used to make the TCR library. These sequences were also reported in another study, on T cells in Graves' hyperthyroidism and ophthalmopathy.

Material: peripheral blood mononuclear cells (PBMCs), obtained at new diagnosis, from a patient treated with antithyroid drugs. Receptors originate from a young woman with Graves disease.

This clonotype was seen more than once but under ten times. The rearrangement joins TRBV6-1 to TRBJ2-1; TRBD2 aligns across 11 bases. The CDR3 is 16 amino acids. The germline gives CDR1 MNHNS, CDR2 SASEGT. V shed 7 bases, J shed 5 bases, and the junction held 10 bases outside the gene matches. The CDR3 sequence is CASTLLAGVTHNEQFF. CDR3 DNA: TGTGCCAGCACTCTACTAGCGGGAGTTACCCACAATGAGCAGTTCTTC.

This clonotype was counted at least ten times. The chain joins TRBV7-7 to TRBJ2-7; D may be TRBD1 (6 bases). Germline V lookup: CDR1 SSHAT, CDR2 FNYEAQ (reference sequence). This CDR3 contains 14 residues. CDR3 DNA: TGTGCTAGAATCGGACAGTTAGGATCCTACGAGCAGTACTTC. The encoded protein is CARIGQLGSYEQYF.

This chain joins TRBV29-1 and TRBJ2-3; 9 bases map to TRBD2. Germline V gene data show CDR1 as SQVTM and CDR2 as ANQGSEA. V shed 4 bases and J 1 base; nucleotides not matched to a gene: 3. CDR3 length equals 14 residues. The CDR3: CSVGVAGGTDTQYF. The DNA for the CDR3 is TGCAGCGTTGGGGTAGCGGGAGGCACAGATACGCAGTATTTT.

Ten or more counts support this clonotype. This sequence joins TRBV29-1 and TRBJ1-4; D gene ambiguous. This CDR3 region has 14 residues. Trimming took off 0 bases at V and 8 bases at J, with 13 bases between the two ends. Germline loops: CDR1 SQVTM, CDR2 ANQGSEA. The CDR3, as DNA: TGCAGCGTTGAAGACAAGGGATTGGGGGAAAAACTGTTTTTT. Encoded protein: CSVEDKGLGEKLFF.

The chain is built from TRBV7-9 and TRBJ2-1, with TRBD1 matching 9 bases. J gave up 7 bases and V 5 bases, and 6 bases lay outside the gene matches. Germline loops: CDR1 SEHNR, CDR2 FQNEAQ (reference sequence). CDR3 size: 14 residues. CDR3 bases: TGTGCCAGCAGCATACAGGGGGCCAAAAATGAGCAGTTCTTC. This encodes CASSIQGAKNEQFF. The full variable domain, in which reference TRBV7-9 and TRBJ2-1 provide the parts outside the CDR3, is DTGVSQNPRHKITKRGQNVTFRCDPISEHNRLYWYRQTLGQGPEFLTYFQNEAQLEKSRLLSDRFSAERPKGSFSTLEIQRTEQGDSAMYLCASSIQGAKNEQFFGPGTRLTVL.

This clonotype has a count of ten or more. The chain uses TRBV30 and TRBJ2-2; weak D call: TRBD1 (5 bases). CDR3 size: 15 residues. Per germline, CDR1 GTSNPN and CDR2 SVGIG (reference sequence). The V end was cut by 2 bases, the J end by 3 bases, with 13 bases between. The CDR3 coding sequence is TGTGCCTGGAGTCCGAGACAGACTGACACCGGGGAGCTGTTTTTT. Amino acids: CAWSPRQTDTGELFF. Supplemented by reference TRBV30 and TRBJ2-2, the full variable domain reads SQTIHQWPATLVQPVGSPLSLECTVEGTSNPNLYWYRQAAGRGLQLLFYSVGIGQISSEVPQNLSASRPQDRQFILSSKKLLLSDSGFYLCAWSPRQTDTGELFFGEGSRLTVL.

This clonotype has a count of ten or more. The rearrangement links TRBV29-1 to TRBJ1-2, with D perhaps TRBD1 (5 bases). V lost 6 bases to trimming and J lost 6 bases, with 11 bases between them. Germline V gene lookup returns CDR1 SQVTM and CDR2 ANQGSEA. The CDR3 covers 11 residues. The CDR3 nucleotides read TGCAGCGTCCCCGGGACGAATGGCTACACCTTC. Translated, it gives CSVPGTNGYTF. Filled out from reference TRBV29-1 and TRBJ1-2, the complete variable domain reads SAVISQKPSRDICQRGTSLTIQCQVDSQVTMMFWYRQQPGQSLTLIATANQGSEATYESGFVIDKFPISRPNLTFSTLTVSNMSPEDSSIYLCSVPGTNGYTFGSGTRLTVV.

This clonotype was detected a few times. V is TRBV10-1 and J is TRBJ2-5; 9 nucleotides align to TRBD2. Germline CDR1 and CDR2: WNHNN and SYGVQD (reference sequence). V lost 6 bases to trimming and J lost 5 bases; unmatched junction nucleotides: 13. The CDR3 runs 16 residues. CDR3 sequence (DNA): TGCGCCAGCAGCTCCGGGCGGGAGGGCCTTCCGGAGACCCAGTACTTC. Translation gives CASSSGREGLPETQYF.

This clonotype was counted at least ten times. This chain joins TRBV27 and TRBJ1-2; tentative D call: TRBD1 (5 bases). Germline assignment: CDR1 MNHEY and CDR2 SMNVEV (reference sequence). This CDR3 contains 17 residues. The germline V and J ends were trimmed by 0 bases and 0 bases, with 14 bases remaining between them. CDR3 region: CASSLSGIGGTNYGYTF. CDR3 nucleotide sequence: TGTGCCAGCAGTTTATCGGGAATTGGGGGAACTAACTATGGCTACACCTTC.

There are many counts of this clonotype. The rearrangement links TRBV28 to TRBJ1-5, with 7 bases identical to TRBD1. The germline CDR1 and CDR2 sequences are MDHEN and SYDVKM. CDR3 length equals 15 residues. V lost 6 bases and J lost 2; bases outside the gene matches: 7. CDR3 loop: CASSYGQARNQPQHF. The CDR3 DNA follows: TGTGCCAGCAGCTACGGACAGGCACGCAATCAGCCCCAGCATTTT. Combining the CDR3 with reference TRBV28 and TRBJ1-5 gives the whole variable domain DVKVTQSSRYLVKRTGEKVFLECVQDMDHENMFWYRQDPGLGLRLIYFSYDVKMKEKGDIPEGYSVSREKKERFSLILESASTNQTSMYLCASSYGQARNQPQHFGDGTRLSIL.

This clonotype was counted a few times. The chain employs TRBV11-2 and TRBJ1-4, with D uncertain. The CDR3 loop spans 15 amino acids. The germline V gene has CDR1 SGHAT and CDR2 FQNNGV. With 1 base removed from V and 3 bases from J, the gap between germline ends came to 9 bases. CDR3: CASSLVIQSNEKLFF. DNA for the CDR3: TGTGCCAGCAGCTTAGTTATACAGTCTAATGAAAAACTGTTTTTT. Using reference TRBV11-2 and TRBJ1-4 for the parts outside the CDR3, the full variable domain is EAGVAQSPRYKIIEKRQSVAFWCNPISGHATLYWYQQILGQGPKLLIQFQNNGVVDDSQLPKDRFSAERLKGVDSTLKIQPAKLEDSAVYLCASSLVIQSNEKLFFGSGTQLSVL.

This clonotype was seen a few times. The rearrangement uses TRBV20-1 and TRBJ2-1; D gene unclear. This CDR3 contains 13 residues. V was clipped by 2 bases and J by 4 bases, with 9 bases between them. Germline lookup yields CDR1 DFQATT and CDR2 SNEGSKA (reference sequence). CDR3 loop: CSARISKYNEQFF. CDR3 DNA sequence: TGCAGTGCTAGAATTAGCAAGTACAATGAGCAGTTCTTC.

The genes are TRBV6-2 or TRBV6-3 and TRBJ2-3, with 9 positions matching TRBD1. V shed 6 bases and J 6 bases; nucleotides not matched to a gene: 7. The germline gives CDR1 MNHEY, CDR2 SVGEGT. The CDR3 covers 14 residues. CDR3 coding DNA: TGTGCCAGCAGAATCTGGACAGGGGCGGATACGCAGTATTTT. It yields the protein CASRIWTGADTQYF.

This clonotype was detected ten times or more. The chain links TRBV12-3 or TRBV12-4 to TRBJ1-3, with D maybe TRBD1 (5 bases). V was trimmed by 1 base and J by 4 bases, leaving 11 bases between them. The CDR3 contains 15 residues. The CDR3 region has the DNA TGTGCCAGCAGTTTAGGGAGGGGAATCGGAAACACCATATATTTT. This sequence encodes CASSLGRGIGNTIYF.

This clonotype was counted at least ten times. V is TRBV20-1 and J is TRBJ2-7; the D is unclear. The V gene's germline CDR1 is DFQATT and CDR2 SNEGSKA (reference sequence). The V gene lost 0 bases and the J gene lost 4 bases, with 16 bases spanning the gap. This CDR3 has 15 amino acids. The chain's CDR3 is CSARDPVAADYEQYF. For the CDR3, the DNA is TGCAGTGCTAGAGATCCAGTTGCGGCAGATTACGAGCAGTACTTC.

This clonotype was seen at least ten times. The chain recombines TRBV19 with TRBJ1-1, with D possibly matching TRBD1 (5 bases). The V end was cut by 7 bases, the J end by 3 bases, with 15 bases between. CDR1 is LNHDA, CDR2 SQIVND, per germline (reference sequence). This CDR3 spans 14 amino acids. The CDR3 is CASTPTWGDTEAFF. The DNA for the CDR3 is TGTGCCAGTACTCCCACCTGGGGGGACACTGAAGCTTTCTTT.

The chain is built from TRBV5-1 and TRBJ1-4; TRBD1 aligns across 7 bases. This CDR3 is 15 amino acids long. Germline-derived CDR1 and CDR2 are SGHRS and YFSETQ. V dropped 3 bases and J dropped 7; count of bases not matched to a gene: 9. For the CDR3, the DNA is TGCGCCAGCAGCTCAGGGGCGACAGGGAGTGAAAAACTGTTTTTT. Protein: CASSSGATGSEKLFF.

The sample holds many counts of this clonotype. V gene TRBV15 combines with J gene TRBJ2-1; 9 bases agree with TRBD2. This CDR3 is built from 16 residues. J lost 7 bases, V lost 1 base, and 8 bases had no gene match. Looked up from germline, CDR1 is LNHNV and CDR2 is YYDKDF (reference sequence). CDR3 sequence: CATSRGGGRAVNEQFF. DNA of the CDR3: TGTGCCACCAGCAGAGGTGGCGGGAGGGCCGTGAATGAGCAGTTCTTC. Based on the CDR3 plus reference TRBV15 and TRBJ2-1, the full variable domain is DAMVIQNPRYQVTQFGKPVTLSCSQTLNHNVMYWYQQKSSQAPKLLFHYYDKDFNNEADTPDNFQSRRPNTSFCFLDIRSPGLGDTAMYLCATSRGGGRAVNEQFFGPGTRLTVL.

The chain employs TRBV10-3 and TRBJ2-3, with 12 positions matching TRBD2. CDR1 is ENHRY, CDR2 SYGVKD, per germline. V lost 4 bases to trimming and J lost 0 bases; unmatched junction nucleotides: 2. This CDR3 comprises 16 residues. The CDR3 nucleotides read TGTGCCATCAGTGGGACTAGCGGGACTAGCACAGATACGCAGTATTTT. Its translation is CAISGTSGTSTDTQYF.

This clonotype was observed at least ten times. This chain links TRBV18 with TRBJ2-1, with D possibly being TRBD2 (6 bases). V was pared by 3 bases and J by 9 bases, with 15 bases between. Germline V gene lookup returns CDR1 KGHSH and CDR2 LQKENI. The CDR3 runs to 14 residues. The CDR3 DNA reads TGTGCCAGCTCACCTTGGAGGGAGAGTTCTGAGCAGTTCTTC. The encoded protein is CASSPWRESSEQFF.

This clonotype was found many times. V is TRBV15 and J is TRBJ1-4; possibly TRBD1 for D (6 bases). CDR3 size: 15 residues. Trimming pared 5 bases from V and 7 bases from J, leaving 17 bases between. Germline values: CDR1 LNHNV, CDR2 YYDKDF (reference sequence). CDR3 in DNA: TGTGCCACCAGCCTCACGGGGACCAGGGGTGAAAAACTGTTTTTT. Translating it yields CATSLTGTRGEKLFF.

This clonotype was observed a handful of times. The V call is TRBV6-2 or TRBV6-3, the J call TRBJ2-3, with TRBD1 identical over 7 bases. The CDR3 extends over 17 amino acids. V lost 2 bases to trimming and J lost 1 base; unmatched junction nucleotides: 9. The germline CDR1 and CDR2 sequences are MNHEY and SVGEGT. The CDR3 spells CASSYTGTVPRTDTQYF. The CDR3 DNA sequence: TGTGCCAGCAGTTACACGGGGACAGTCCCCCGCACAGATACGCAGTATTTT.

This clonotype was recorded at least ten times. This rearrangement joins TRBV27 to TRBJ1-5; no firm D call. V was cut by 5 bases and J by 5 bases, with 16 bases left in between. This CDR3 is 15 amino acids long. CDR1 and CDR2 (germline): MNHEY, SMNVEV (reference sequence). The CDR3 DNA reads as TGTGCCAGCAGTCGAGACGGAACGGGCTATCAGCCCCAGCATTTT. It is translated as CASSRDGTGYQPQHF.

This clonotype came up many times. The chain joins TRBV11-2 to TRBJ2-2; weak D call: TRBD1 (5 bases). V shed 8 bases and J shed 6 bases, with 10 bases lying between them. The V gene's germline CDR1 is SGHAT and CDR2 FQNNGV. The CDR3 has 12 residues. The CDR3 is CASEGVAGELFF. The CDR3 nucleotides read TGTGCCAGCGAAGGGGTGGCCGGGGAGCTGTTTTTT.